This T cell receptor (beta chain) is from a study of T cell responses to AZD1222 COVID-19 vaccine (dated by TCRdb to the early 2020s). Turning to the overall study: Because spike-specific TCR depth and breadth did not differ between the two schedules, AZD1222 recipients who got a second dose at roughly 4 weeks were pooled with those who got a second dose at roughly 12 weeks. A total of 230 to 250 trial participants underwent TCR sequencing, of whom about 210 received two doses of AZD1222 and about 25 received two doses of the MenACWY control vaccine. Trial participants were enrolled into age subgroups of 18-55, 56-69 and 70-plus years, which contained 148, 28 and 57 TCR-sequenced participants, respectively. Overall results and qualifications from the work: Participants were mostly white British and included more females than males, and it was suggested by the authors that clonal diversity may have been underestimated. No day 14 peak-response samples were available, so repertoires were characterized only after the peak T cell response. Conclusions about previously exposed vaccinees were limited because only 5 or 6 AZD1222 recipients were SARS-CoV-2 seropositive at baseline. Vaccine-associated CD4 TCRs spanned the whole spike protein, with dominant responses in regions 160-218 and 743-854. A significant rise in spike-specific TCR breadth and depth was observed after two AZD1222 doses relative to day 0 and relative to MenACWY recipients. Epitopes outside the regions mutated in the B.1.351 and B.1.1.7 variants were reportedly recognized by nearly half of the unique spike-specific TCRs. The 56-69-year group was small, and its depth increase did not reach significance, likely because of low power.

As for this clone: Its antigen is not yet known. No qualities accompany the bases; no much larger clone lies one base away.

The germline V gene sets CDR1 to MDHEN and CDR2 to SYDVKM. The CDR3 covers 15 residues, taking in both the cysteine and the phenylalanine. The only DNA kept is the CDR3, 45 bases in frame from the first base. Trimming removed 7 bases from V and 2 bases from J, leaving 15 bases between the germline ends. The time point label corresponds to: baseline before first vaccination. Vaccinee samples came from UK trials COV001 and COV002, including a single-blind randomized controlled phase 2/3 trial of AZD1222 (ChAdOx1 nCoV-19) in healthy adults. Trial participant PBMC samples were collected at day 0 and day 28 after the second dose for TCRbeta chain sequencing. The CDR3 regions of human TCRbeta chains were analyzed by immunosequencing. For the original study's pipeline: Repertoire TCRs were checked for matches against a reference library of SARS-CoV-2-specific TCRs that had been generated using the MIRA antigen-specificity platform. Breadth was defined as the fraction of unique TCRs that were SARS-CoV-2-associated, and depth was defined as the fraction of total T cells that were SARS-CoV-2-associated. Each spike-specific TCR was assigned to its reactive spike region and to a CD4 or CD8 class using the MIRA data. Log10-transformed breadth and depth values were compared by one-way ANOVA with Sidak's multiple comparisons tests. As stored in TCRdb, this immuneACCESS dataset retains in-frame rearrangements with V and J assigned. A fraction of the clones does not appear; measured against another copy, unresolved V genes explain less than half of the discrepancy, and the remainder lacks a known reason. That table supplies the V and J calls and clone size; D and trimming were determined from the DNA. For this sample the table gives under 200,000 clones, of which less than 95% were detected only once. The top ten clones comprise 1.5% of the sample.

The sample in question was peripheral blood, obtained on day 0 of AZD1222 vaccination. The chain is made from TRBV28 and TRBJ1-3, with TRBD1 as a weak D call on 6 bases. The clonotype was recovered from an adult in good health. The nucleotide sequence is TGTGCCAGCAACCGTTTACAGGGAACTGGAAACACCATATATTTT. It is translated as CASNRLQGTGNTIYF.